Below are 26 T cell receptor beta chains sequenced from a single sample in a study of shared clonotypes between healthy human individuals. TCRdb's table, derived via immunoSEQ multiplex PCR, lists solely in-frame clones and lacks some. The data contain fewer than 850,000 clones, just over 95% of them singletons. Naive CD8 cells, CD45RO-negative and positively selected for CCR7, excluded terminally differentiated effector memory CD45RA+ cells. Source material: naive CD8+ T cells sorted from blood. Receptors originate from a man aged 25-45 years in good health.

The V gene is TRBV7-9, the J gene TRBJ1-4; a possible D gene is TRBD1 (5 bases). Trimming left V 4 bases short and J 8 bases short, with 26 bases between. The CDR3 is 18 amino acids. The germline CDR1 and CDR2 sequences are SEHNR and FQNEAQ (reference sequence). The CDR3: CASSSFPRGAGGEEKLFF. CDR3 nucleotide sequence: TGTGCCAGCAGCTCGTTCCCAAGAGGGGCCGGTGGGGAAGAAAAACTGTTTTTT.

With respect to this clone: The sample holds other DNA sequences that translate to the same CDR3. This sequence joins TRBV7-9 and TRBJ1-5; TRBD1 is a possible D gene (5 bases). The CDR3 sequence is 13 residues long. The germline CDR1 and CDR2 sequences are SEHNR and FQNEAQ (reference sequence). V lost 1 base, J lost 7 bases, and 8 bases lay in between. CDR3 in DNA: TGTGCCAGCAGCTTAGGCGGGGCCCAGCCCCAGCATTTT. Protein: CASSLGGAQPQHF.

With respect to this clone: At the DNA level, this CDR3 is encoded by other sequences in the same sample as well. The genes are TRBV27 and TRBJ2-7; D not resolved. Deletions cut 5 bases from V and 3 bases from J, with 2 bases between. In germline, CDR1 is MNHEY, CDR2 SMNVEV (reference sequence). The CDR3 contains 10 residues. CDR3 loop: CASSLYEQYF. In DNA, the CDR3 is TGTGCCAGCAGTCTCTACGAGCAGTACTTC.

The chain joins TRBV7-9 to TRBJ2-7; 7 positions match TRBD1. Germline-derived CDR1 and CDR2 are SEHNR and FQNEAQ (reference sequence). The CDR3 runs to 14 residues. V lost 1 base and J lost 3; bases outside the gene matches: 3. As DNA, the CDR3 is TGTGCCAGCAGCTTAGGGGACAGAGGCTACGAGCAGTACTTC. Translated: CASSLGDRGYEQYF.

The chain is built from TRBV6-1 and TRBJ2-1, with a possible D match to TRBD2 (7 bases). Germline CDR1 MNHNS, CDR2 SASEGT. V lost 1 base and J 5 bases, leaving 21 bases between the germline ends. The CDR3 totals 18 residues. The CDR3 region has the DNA TGTGCCAGCAGTGAAGATCCCGCAGGGGCTAGCGGTAACAATGAGCAGTTCTTC. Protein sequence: CASSEDPAGASGNNEQFF.

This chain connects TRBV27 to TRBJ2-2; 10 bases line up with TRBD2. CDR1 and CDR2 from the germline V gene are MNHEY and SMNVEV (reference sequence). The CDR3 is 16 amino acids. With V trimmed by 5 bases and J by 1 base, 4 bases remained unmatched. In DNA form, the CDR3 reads TGTGCCAGCAGTCCAAGACTAGCGGGGAACACCGGGGAGCTGTTTTTT. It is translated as CASSPRLAGNTGELFF.

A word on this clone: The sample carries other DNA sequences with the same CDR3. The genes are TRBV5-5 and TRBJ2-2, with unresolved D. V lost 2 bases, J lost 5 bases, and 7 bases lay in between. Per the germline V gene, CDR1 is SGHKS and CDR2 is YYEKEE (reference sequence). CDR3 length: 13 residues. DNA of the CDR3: TGTGCCAGCAGCTTCTACGATACCGGGGAGCTGTTTTTT. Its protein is CASSFYDTGELFF.

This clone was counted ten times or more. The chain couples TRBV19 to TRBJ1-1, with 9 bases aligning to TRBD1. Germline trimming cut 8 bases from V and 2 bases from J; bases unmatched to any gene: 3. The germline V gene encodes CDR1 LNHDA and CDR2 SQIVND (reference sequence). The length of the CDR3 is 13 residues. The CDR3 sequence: CASGTGRNTEAFF. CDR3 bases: TGTGCCAGTGGGACAGGGCGTAACACTGAAGCTTTCTTT.

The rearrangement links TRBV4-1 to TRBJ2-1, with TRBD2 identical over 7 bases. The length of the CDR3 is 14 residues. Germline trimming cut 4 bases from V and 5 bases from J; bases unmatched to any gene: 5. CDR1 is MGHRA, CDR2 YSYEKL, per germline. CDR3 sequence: CASSPDGLDNEQFF. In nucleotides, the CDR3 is TGCGCCAGCAGCCCCGACGGACTAGACAATGAGCAGTTCTTC.

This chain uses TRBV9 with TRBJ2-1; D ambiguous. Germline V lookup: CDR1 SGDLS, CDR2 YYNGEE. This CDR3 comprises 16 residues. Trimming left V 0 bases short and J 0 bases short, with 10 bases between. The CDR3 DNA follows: TGTGCCAGCAGCGTAGGTACCCGAAGCTCCTACAATGAGCAGTTCTTC. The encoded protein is CASSVGTRSSYNEQFF.

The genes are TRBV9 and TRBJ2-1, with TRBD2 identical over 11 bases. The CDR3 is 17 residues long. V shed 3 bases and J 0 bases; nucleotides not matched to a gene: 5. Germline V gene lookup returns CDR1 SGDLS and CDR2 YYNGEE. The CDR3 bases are TGTGCCAGCAGCGCGATACTAGCGGGAGACTCCTACAATGAGCAGTTCTTC. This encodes CASSAILAGDSYNEQFF.

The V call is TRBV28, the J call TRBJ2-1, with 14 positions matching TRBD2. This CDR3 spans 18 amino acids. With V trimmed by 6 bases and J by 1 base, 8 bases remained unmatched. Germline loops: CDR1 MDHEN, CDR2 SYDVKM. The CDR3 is CASSPGTSGSHSYNEQFF. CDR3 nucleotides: TGTGCCAGCAGCCCCGGGACTAGCGGGAGCCATTCCTACAATGAGCAGTTCTTC. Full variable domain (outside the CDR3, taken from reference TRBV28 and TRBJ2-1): DVKVTQSSRYLVKRTGEKVFLECVQDMDHENMFWYRQDPGLGLRLIYFSYDVKMKEKGDIPEGYSVSREKKERFSLILESASTNQTSMYLCASSPGTSGSHSYNEQFFGPGTRLTVL.

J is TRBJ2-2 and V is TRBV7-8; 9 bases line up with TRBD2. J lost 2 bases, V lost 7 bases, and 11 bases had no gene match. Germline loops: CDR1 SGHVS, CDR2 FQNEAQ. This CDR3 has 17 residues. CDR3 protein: CASNGDPGLANTGELFF. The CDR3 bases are TGTGCCAGCAACGGAGACCCGGGACTAGCCAACACCGGGGAGCTGTTTTTT.

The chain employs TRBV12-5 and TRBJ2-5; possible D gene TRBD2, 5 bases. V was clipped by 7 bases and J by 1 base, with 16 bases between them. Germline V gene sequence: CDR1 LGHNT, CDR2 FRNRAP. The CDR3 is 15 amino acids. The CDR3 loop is CASAPAEASQETQYF. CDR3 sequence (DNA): TGTGCTAGTGCCCCCGCGGAGGCGAGCCAAGAGACCCAGTACTTC.

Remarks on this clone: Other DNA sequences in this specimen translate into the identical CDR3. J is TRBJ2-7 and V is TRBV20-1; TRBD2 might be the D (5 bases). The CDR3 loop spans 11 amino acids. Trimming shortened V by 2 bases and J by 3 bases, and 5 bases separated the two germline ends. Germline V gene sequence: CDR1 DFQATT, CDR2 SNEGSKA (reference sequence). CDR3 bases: TGCAGTGCTAGAAGCGGCTACGAGCAGTACTTC. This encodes CSARSGYEQYF.

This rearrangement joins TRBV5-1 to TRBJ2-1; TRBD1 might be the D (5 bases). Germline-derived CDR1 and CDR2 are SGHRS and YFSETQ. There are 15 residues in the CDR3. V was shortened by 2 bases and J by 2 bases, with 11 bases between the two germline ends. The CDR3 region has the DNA TGCGCCAGCAGCTTAAATAGACAGACCTACAATGAGCAGTTCTTC. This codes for CASSLNRQTYNEQFF.

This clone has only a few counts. CDR3 in amino acids: CSVDFGGELFF. CDR3 nucleotides: TGCAGCGTTGACTTTGGCGGGGAGCTGTTTTTT. The genes are TRBV29-1 and TRBJ2-2; unclear D gene. Germline lookup yields CDR1 SQVTM and CDR2 ANQGSEA. The CDR3 length is 11 residues. V lost 3 bases and J lost 7, with 6 bases in between.

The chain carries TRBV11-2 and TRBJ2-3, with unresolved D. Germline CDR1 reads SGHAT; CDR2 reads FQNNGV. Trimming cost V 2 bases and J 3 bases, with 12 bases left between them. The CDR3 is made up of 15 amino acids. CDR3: CASSLRTTRTDTQYF. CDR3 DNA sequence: TGTGCCAGCAGCTTAAGGACGACCCGTACAGATACGCAGTATTTT.

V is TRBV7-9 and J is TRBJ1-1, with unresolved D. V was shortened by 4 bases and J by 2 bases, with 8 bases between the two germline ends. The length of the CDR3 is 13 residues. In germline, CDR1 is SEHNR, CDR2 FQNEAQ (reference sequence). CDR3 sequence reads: CASSSLDNTEAFF. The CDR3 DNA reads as TGTGCCAGCAGCTCATTAGATAACACTGAAGCTTTCTTT.

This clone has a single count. The CDR3 reads CASSRQGANQPQHF. CDR3 sequence (DNA): TGTGCCAGTAGTCGGCAGGGGGCCAATCAGCCCCAGCATTTT. This chain connects TRBV19 to TRBJ1-5; 8 bases fit TRBD1. V trimming: 5 bases; J trimming: 3 bases; junction bases outside the gene matches: 3. Germline assignment: CDR1 LNHDA and CDR2 SQIVND (reference sequence). This CDR3 is 14 amino acids long.

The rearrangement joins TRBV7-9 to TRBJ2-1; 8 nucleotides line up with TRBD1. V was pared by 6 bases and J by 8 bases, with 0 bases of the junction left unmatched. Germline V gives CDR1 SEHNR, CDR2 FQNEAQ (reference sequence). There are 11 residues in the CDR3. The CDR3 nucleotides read TGTGCCAGCAGGACAGGGGATGAGCAGTTCTTC. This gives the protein CASRTGDEQFF.

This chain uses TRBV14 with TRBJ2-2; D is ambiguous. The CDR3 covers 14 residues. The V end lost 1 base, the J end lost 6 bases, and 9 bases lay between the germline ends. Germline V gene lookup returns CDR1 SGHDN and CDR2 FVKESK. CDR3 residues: CASSQGLRPGELFF. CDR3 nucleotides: TGTGCCAGCAGCCAAGGTTTGCGACCCGGGGAGCTGTTTTTT.

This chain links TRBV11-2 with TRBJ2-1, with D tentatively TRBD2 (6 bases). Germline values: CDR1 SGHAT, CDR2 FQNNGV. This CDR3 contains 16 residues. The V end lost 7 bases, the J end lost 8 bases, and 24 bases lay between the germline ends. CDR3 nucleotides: TGTGCCAGCATCCTGGGGACTTCCCCCGGGCAGCATGAGCAGTTCTTC. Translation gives CASILGTSPGQHEQFF.

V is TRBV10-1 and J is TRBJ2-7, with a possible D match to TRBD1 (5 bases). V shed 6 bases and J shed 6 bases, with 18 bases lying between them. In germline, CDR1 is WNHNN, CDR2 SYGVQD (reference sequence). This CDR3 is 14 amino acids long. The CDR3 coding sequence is TGCGCCAGCAGCCCGAACCTACCCGACAGCGAGCAGTACTTC. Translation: CASSPNLPDSEQYF.

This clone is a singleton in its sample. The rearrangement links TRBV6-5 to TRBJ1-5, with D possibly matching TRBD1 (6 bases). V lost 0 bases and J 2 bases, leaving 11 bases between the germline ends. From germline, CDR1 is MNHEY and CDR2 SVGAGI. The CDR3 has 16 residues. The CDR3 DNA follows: TGTGCCAGCAGTTACTCCGGGGGCAAGGGCAATCAGCCCCAGCATTTT. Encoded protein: CASSYSGGKGNQPQHF.

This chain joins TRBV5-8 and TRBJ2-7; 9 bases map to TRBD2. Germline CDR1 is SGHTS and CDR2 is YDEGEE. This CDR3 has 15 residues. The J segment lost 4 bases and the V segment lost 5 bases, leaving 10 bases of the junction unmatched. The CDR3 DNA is TGTGCCAGCAGTCCGGCGGGACTAGCTTTTTACGAGCAGTACTTC. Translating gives CASSPAGLAFYEQYF.